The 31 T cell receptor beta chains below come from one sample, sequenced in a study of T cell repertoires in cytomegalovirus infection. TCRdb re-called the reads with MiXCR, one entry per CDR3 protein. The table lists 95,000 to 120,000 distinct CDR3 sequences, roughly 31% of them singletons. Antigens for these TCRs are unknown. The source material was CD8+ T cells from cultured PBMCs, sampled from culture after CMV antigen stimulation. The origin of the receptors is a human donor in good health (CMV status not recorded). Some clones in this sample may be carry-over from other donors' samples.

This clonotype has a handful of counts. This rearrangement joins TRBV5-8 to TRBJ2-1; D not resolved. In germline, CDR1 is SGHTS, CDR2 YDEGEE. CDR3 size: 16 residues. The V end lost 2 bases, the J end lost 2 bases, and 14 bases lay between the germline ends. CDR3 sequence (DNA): TGTGCCAGCAGCTTACGCTACAGCCTTACCTACAATGAGCAGTTCTTC. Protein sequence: CASSLRYSLTYNEQFF.

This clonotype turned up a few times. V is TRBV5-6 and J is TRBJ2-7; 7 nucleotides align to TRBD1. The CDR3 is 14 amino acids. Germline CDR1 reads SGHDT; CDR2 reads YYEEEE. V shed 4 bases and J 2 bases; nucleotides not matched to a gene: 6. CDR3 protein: CASSGGTETYEQYF. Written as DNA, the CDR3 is TGTGCCAGCAGCGGTGGGACAGAGACCTACGAGCAGTACTTC.

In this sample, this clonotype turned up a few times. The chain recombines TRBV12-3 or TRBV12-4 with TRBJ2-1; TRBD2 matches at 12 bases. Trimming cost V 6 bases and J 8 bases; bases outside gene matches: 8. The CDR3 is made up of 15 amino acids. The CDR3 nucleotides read TGTGCCAGCAGCGAAACTAGCGGGGGGCCAGATGAGCAGTTCTTC. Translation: CASSETSGGPDEQFF.

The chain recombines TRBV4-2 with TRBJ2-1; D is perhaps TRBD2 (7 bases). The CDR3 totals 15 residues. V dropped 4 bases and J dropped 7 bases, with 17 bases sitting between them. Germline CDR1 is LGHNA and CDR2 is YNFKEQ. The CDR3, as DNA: TGTGCCAGCAGCCGAGAGGGGGGGGGCCGGAATGAGCAGTTCTTC. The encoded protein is CASSREGGGRNEQFF.

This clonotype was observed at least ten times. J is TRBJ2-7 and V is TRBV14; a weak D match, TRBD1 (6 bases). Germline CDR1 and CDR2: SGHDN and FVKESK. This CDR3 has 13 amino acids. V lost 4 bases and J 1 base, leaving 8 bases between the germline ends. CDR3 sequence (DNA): TGTGCCAGCAGCCCCGGACAGTCCTACGAGCAGTACTTC. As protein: CASSPGQSYEQYF.

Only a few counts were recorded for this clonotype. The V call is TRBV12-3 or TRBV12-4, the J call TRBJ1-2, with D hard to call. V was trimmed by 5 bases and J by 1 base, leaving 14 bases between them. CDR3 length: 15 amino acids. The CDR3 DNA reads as TGTGCCAGCAGTCCGGACGTACCAGTTAACTATGGCTACACCTTC. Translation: CASSPDVPVNYGYTF.

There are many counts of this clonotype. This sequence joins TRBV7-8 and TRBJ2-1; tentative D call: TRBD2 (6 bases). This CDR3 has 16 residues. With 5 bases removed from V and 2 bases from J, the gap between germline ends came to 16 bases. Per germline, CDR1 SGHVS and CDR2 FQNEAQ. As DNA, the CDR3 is TGTGCCAGCAGCCGCGGTGGGGACTGGACCTACAATGAGCAGTTCTTC. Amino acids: CASSRGGDWTYNEQFF.

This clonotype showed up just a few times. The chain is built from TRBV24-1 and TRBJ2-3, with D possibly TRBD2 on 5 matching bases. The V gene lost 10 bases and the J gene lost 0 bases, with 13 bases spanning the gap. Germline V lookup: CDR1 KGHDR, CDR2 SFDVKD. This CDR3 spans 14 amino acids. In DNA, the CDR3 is TGTGCCACTGAAGGAGGCCTTAGCACAGATACGCAGTATTTT. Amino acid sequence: CATEGGLSTDTQYF.

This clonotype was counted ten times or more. CDR3 coding DNA: TGTGCCAGCAGCTTAGGCGGACAGGCCTATGGCTACACCTTC. As protein: CASSLGGQAYGYTF. J is TRBJ1-2 and V is TRBV7-2; 7 bases agree with TRBD1. The CDR3 spans 14 residues. The J segment lost 4 bases and the V segment lost 1 base, leaving 3 bases of the junction unmatched. Germline values: CDR1 SGHTA, CDR2 FQGNSA.

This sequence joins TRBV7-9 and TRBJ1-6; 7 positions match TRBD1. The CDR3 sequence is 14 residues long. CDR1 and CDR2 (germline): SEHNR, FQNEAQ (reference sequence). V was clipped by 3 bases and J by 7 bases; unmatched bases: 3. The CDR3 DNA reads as TGTGCCAGCAGCTTTGGGACAGAGAATTCACCCCTCCACTTT. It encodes CASSFGTENSPLHF.

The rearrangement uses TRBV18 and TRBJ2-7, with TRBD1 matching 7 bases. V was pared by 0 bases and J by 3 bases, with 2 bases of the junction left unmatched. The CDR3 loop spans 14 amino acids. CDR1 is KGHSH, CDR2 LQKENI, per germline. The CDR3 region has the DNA TGTGCCAGCTCACCACCGGGACAGATCTACGAGCAGTACTTC. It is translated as CASSPPGQIYEQYF.

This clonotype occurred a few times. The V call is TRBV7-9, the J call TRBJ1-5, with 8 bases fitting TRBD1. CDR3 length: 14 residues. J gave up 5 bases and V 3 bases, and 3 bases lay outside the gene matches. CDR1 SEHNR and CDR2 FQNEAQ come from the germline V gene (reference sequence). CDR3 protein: CASSFPGGDQPQHF. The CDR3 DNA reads TGTGCCAGCAGCTTTCCAGGGGGCGATCAGCCCCAGCATTTT.

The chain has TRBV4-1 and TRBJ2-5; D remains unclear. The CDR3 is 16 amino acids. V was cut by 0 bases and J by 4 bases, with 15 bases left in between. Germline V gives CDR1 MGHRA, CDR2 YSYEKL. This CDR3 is CASSQEGRSNLETQYF. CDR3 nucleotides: TGCGCCAGCAGCCAAGAGGGTCGTTCGAATTTAGAGACCCAGTACTTC.

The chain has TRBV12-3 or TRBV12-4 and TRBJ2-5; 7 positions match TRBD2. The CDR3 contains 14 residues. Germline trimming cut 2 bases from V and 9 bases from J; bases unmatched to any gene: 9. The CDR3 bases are TGTGCCAGCAGTTTATCTAGCGGTGGGGTCCCCCAGTACTTC. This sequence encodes CASSLSSGGVPQYF.

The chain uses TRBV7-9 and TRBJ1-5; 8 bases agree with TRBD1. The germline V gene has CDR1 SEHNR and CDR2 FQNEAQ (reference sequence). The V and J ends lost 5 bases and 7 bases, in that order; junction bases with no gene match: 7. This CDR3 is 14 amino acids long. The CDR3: CASSTQGVSQPQHF. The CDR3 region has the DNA TGTGCCAGCAGCACACAGGGGGTCAGCCAGCCCCAGCATTTT.

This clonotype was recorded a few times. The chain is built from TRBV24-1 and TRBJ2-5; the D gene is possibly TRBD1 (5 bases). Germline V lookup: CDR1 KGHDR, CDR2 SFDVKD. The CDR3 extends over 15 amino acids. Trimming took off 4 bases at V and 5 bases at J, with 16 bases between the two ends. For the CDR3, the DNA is TGTGCCACCAGTGACCCACGGCAGGGTGGCGAGACCCAGTACTTC. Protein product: CATSDPRQGGETQYF.

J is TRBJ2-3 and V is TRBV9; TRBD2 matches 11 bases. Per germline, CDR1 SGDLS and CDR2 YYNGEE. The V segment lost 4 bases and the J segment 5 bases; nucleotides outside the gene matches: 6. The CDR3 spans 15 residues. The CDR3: CASSLTSGARDTQYF. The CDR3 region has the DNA TGTGCCAGCAGCTTGACTAGCGGGGCCCGAGATACGCAGTATTTT. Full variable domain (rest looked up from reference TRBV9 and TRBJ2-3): DSGVTQTPKHLITATGQRVTLRCSPRSGDLSVYWYQQSLDQGLQFLIQYYNGEERAKGNILERFSAQQFPDLHSELNLSSLELGDSALYFCASSLTSGARDTQYFGPGTRLTVL.

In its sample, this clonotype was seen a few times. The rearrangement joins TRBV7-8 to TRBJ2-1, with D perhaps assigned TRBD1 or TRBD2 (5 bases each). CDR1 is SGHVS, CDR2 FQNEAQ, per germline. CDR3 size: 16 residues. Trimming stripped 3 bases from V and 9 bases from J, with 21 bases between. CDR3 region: CASSFRQRGGVREQFF. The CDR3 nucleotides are TGTGCCAGCAGCTTCAGACAGAGGGGCGGCGTGCGTGAGCAGTTCTTC.

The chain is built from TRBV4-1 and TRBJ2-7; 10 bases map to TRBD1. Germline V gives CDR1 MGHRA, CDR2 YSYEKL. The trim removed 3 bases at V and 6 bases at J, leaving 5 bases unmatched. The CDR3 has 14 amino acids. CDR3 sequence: CASSQRQGAAEQYF. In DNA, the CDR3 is TGCGCCAGCAGCCAGAGACAGGGGGCTGCCGAGCAGTACTTC.

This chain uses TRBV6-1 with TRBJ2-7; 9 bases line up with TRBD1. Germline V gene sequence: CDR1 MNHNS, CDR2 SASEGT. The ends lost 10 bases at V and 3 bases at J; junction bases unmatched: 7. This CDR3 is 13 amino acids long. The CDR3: CATLGTGIYEQYF. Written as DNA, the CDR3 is TGTGCCACCCTCGGGACAGGGATCTACGAGCAGTACTTC.

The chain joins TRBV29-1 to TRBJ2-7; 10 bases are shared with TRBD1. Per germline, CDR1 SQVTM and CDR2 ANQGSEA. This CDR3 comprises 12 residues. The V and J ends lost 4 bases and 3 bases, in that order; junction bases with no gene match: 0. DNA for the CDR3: TGCAGCGTTGGGGACAGGGGCTACGAGCAGTACTTC. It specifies CSVGDRGYEQYF.

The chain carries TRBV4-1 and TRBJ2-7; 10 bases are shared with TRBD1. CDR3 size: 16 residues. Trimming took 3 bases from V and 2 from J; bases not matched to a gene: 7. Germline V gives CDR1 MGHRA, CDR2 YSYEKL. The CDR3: CASSHWGTGDTYEQYF. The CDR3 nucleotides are TGCGCCAGCAGCCATTGGGGGACAGGGGATACCTACGAGCAGTACTTC.

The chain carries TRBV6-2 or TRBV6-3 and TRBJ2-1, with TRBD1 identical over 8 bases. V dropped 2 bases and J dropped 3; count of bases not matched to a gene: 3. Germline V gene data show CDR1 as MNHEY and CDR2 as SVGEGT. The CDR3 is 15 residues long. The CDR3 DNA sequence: TGTGCCAGCAGTTACCTCGGACAGGGCTACAATGAGCAGTTCTTC. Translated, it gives CASSYLGQGYNEQFF.

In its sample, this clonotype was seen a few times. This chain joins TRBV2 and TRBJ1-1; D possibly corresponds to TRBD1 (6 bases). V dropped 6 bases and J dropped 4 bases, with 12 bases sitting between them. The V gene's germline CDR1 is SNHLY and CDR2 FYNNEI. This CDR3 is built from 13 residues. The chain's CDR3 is CASRADRLTEAFF. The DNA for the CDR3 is TGTGCCAGCAGAGCGGACAGACTCACTGAAGCTTTCTTT.

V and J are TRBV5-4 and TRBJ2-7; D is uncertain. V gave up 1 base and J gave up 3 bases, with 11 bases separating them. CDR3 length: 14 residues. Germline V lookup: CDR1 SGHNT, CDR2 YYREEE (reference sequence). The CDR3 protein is CASSLPPADYEQYF. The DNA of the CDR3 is TGTGCCAGCAGCTTGCCCCCCGCGGACTACGAGCAGTACTTC. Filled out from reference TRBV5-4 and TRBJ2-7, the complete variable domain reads ETGVTQSPTHLIKTRGQQVTLRCSSQSGHNTVSWYQQALGQGPQFIFQYYREEENGRGNFPPRFSGLQFPNYSSELNVNALELDDSALYLCASSLPPADYEQYFGPGTRLTVT.

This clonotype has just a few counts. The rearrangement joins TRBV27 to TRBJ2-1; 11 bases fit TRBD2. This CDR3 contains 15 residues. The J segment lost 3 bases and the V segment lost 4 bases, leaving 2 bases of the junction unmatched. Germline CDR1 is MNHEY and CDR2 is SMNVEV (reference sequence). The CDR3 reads CASSYSGGDYNEQFF. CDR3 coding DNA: TGTGCCAGCAGTTATAGCGGGGGGGACTACAATGAGCAGTTCTTC.

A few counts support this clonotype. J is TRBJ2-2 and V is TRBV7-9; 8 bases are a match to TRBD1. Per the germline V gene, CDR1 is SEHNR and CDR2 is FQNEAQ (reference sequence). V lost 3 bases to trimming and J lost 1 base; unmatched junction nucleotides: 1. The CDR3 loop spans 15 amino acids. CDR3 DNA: TGTGCCAGCAGCTTGGGGACAGGGAACACCGGGGAGCTGTTTTTT. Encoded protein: CASSLGTGNTGELFF.

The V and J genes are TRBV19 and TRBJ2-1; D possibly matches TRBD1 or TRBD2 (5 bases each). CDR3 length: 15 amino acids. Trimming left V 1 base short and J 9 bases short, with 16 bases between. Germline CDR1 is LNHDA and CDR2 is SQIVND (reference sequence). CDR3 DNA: TGTGCCAGTAGTATAGCTCCTCGAGGGGCGGCTGAGCAGTTCTTC. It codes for CASSIAPRGAAEQFF.

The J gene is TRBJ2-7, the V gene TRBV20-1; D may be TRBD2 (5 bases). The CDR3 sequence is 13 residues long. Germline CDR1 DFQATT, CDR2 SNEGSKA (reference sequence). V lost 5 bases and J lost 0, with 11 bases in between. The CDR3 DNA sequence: TGCAGTGCTGGCGGTCGGGACTCCTACGAGCAGTACTTC. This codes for CSAGGRDSYEQYF.

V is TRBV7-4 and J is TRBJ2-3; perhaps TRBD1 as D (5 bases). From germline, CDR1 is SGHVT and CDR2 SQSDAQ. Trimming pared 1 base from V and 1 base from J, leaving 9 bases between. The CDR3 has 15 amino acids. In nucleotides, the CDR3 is TGTGCCAGCAGCTTAGAGCCAGGGCGCACAGATACGCAGTATTTT. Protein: CASSLEPGRTDTQYF.

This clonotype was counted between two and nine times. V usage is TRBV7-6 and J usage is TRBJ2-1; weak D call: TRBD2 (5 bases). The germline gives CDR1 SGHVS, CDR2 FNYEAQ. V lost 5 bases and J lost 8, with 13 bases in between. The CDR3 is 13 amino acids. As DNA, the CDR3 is TGTGCCAGCAGCCCGAAACTAGGCCATGAGCAGTTCTTC. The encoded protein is CASSPKLGHEQFF. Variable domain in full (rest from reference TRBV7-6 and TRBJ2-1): GAGVSQSPRYKVTKRGQDVALRCDPISGHVSLYWYRQALGQGPEFLTYFNYEAQQDKSGLPNDRFSAERPEGSISTLTIQRTEQRDSAMYRCASSPKLGHEQFFGPGTRLTVL.